These T cell receptor beta chains were read from a single sample in a study of CD8 T cells in ankylosing spondylitis. In TCRdb, the 5' RACE reads were re-called with MiXCR into one record per CDR3 protein. Among about 540,000 distinct CDR3 sequences, 10% to 15% were seen once, and the ten largest hold over 6.5%. Material for sequencing was blood, either unsorted or a sorted T cell fraction (not recorded which). These receptor sequences come from a male donor with ankylosing spondylitis. Both conserved end residues are part of each CDR3. The D gene is left open where the match is weak. A clone size is listed for some rows: how often the clone was seen (once, few, many), or a class if it is expanded.

j_call	v_call	d_call	clone_size	cdr3_aa	cdr3_nt
TRBJ2-5	TRBV27	NA	NA	CASSLMGAGETQYF	TGTGCCAGCAGTTTAATGGGGGCAGGGGAGACCCAGTACTTC
TRBJ2-1	TRBV5-1	TRBD1	NA	CASSLAGTVSSYNEQFF	TGCGCCAGCAGCTTGGCCGGGACAGTGAGCTCCTACAATGAGCAGTTCTTC
TRBJ2-5	TRBV12-3/TRBV12-4	TRBD2	many	CASSFSGRETQYF	TGTGCCAGCAGCTTTAGCGGGAGAGAGACCCAGTACTTC
TRBJ2-5	TRBV18	NA	few	CASSPPSGIETQYF	TGTGCCAGCTCACCACCGTCTGGAATCGAGACCCAGTACTTC
TRBJ2-3	TRBV29-1	TRBD2	NA	CSVCTGGSPDTQYF	TGCAGCGTTTGTACGGGAGGGTCCCCAGATACGCAGTATTTT
TRBJ1-1	TRBV12-3/TRBV12-4	NA	few	CASSLPYTEAFF	TGTGCCAGCAGTTTACCCTACACTGAAGCTTTCTTT
TRBJ2-1	TRBV4-2	NA	NA	CASSPTSDANEQFF	TGTGCCAGCAGCCCTACGTCGGACGCGAATGAGCAGTTCTTC
TRBJ2-2	TRBV5-1	TRBD1	NA	CASSPWTGVNTGELFF	TGCGCCAGCAGCCCCTGGACAGGGGTCAACACCGGGGAGCTGTTTTTT
TRBJ2-3	TRBV10-3	NA	few	CAISESTPDTQYF	TGTGCCATCAGTGAGTCCACCCCAGATACGCAGTATTTT
TRBJ2-1	TRBV5-5	TRBD1	NA	CASSLGQGEDEQFF	TGTGCCAGCAGCTTGGGACAGGGGGAAGATGAGCAGTTCTTC
TRBJ2-5	TRBV20-1	NA	few	CSARGQGGWETQYF	TGCAGTGCTAGGGGCCAGGGCGGTTGGGAGACCCAGTACTTC
TRBJ2-1	TRBV15	TRBD2	NA	CATSRAGLAGLNNEQFF	TGTGCCACCAGCAGGGCGGGACTAGCGGGGTTAAACAATGAGCAGTTCTTC
TRBJ2-1	TRBV2	NA	few	CASSPDKANEQFF	TGTGCCAGCAGCCCCGATAAGGCCAATGAGCAGTTCTTC
TRBJ2-1	TRBV5-6	NA	many	CASSLRGPDEQFF	TGTGCCAGCAGCTTGAGAGGGCCTGATGAGCAGTTCTTC
TRBJ2-4	TRBV20-1	TRBD2	few	CSARQGSGGPVQYF	TGCAGTGCTAGGCAAGGTAGCGGGGGGCCCGTTCAGTACTTC
TRBJ2-7	TRBV2	NA	NA	CASETGHSYEQYF	TGTGCCAGCGAGACGGGGCACAGCTACGAGCAGTACTTC
TRBJ2-1	TRBV5-6	NA	few	CASRSWDHYNEQFF	TGTGCCAGCAGAAGCTGGGACCACTACAATGAGCAGTTCTTC
TRBJ2-2	TRBV24-1	NA	few	CATSVQGPGELFF	TGTGCCACCAGCGTACAGGGTCCCGGGGAGCTGTTTTTT
TRBJ2-5	TRBV20-1	NA	medium-sized	CSARDLRGRGETQYF	TGCAGTGCTAGAGATCTTCGGGGGCGAGGAGAGACCCAGTACTTC
TRBJ2-1	TRBV7-7	NA	few	CASSGGDHNEQFF	TGTGCCAGCTCAGGAGGGGACCACAATGAGCAGTTCTTC
TRBJ2-2	TRBV27	TRBD2	few	CASSWGLAENTGELFF	TGTGCCAGCAGTTGGGGACTAGCGGAGAACACCGGGGAGCTGTTTTTT
TRBJ2-3	TRBV20-1	NA	many	CSANVDTDTQYF	TGCAGTGCTAATGTGGACACAGATACGCAGTATTTT
TRBJ2-1	TRBV18	TRBD2	many	CASSPPPSGRAIEQFF	TGTGCCAGCTCACCACCGCCGAGCGGGAGGGCAATTGAGCAGTTCTTC
TRBJ1-5	TRBV2	NA	NA	CASSGQWSNQPQHF	TGTGCCAGCAGCGGACAGTGGAGCAATCAGCCCCAGCATTTT
TRBJ2-5	TRBV5-6	TRBD1	few	CASSVGGQPQETQYF	TGTGCCAGCAGCGTTGGGGGACAGCCACAAGAGACCCAGTACTTC
TRBJ1-2	TRBV20-1	NA	NA	CSAVGGAGDGYTF	TGCAGTGCTGTGGGGGGGGCTGGAGATGGCTACACCTTC
TRBJ2-3	TRBV11-2	TRBD2	few	CASSLWVAGGADTQYF	TGTGCCAGCAGCTTATGGGTAGCGGGAGGTGCAGATACGCAGTATTTT
TRBJ2-3	TRBV30	TRBD2	NA	CAWSFLAGPTDTQYF	TGTGCCTGGAGTTTTTTAGCGGGACCCACAGATACGCAGTATTTT
TRBJ2-3	TRBV5-1	TRBD2	many	CASSSRLANTDTQYF	TGCGCCAGCAGTTCCCGACTAGCGAACACAGATACGCAGTATTTT
TRBJ1-2	TRBV7-2	NA	few	CASSLETYYGYTF	TGTGCCAGCAGCTTGGAGACATACTATGGCTACACCTTC
TRBJ1-1	TRBV20-1	NA	few	CSARTTTEAFF	TGCAGTGCTAGGACTACCACTGAAGCTTTCTTT
TRBJ1-1	TRBV10-3	NA	NA	CAIARAWNTEAFF	TGTGCCATTGCCAGGGCCTGGAACACTGAAGCTTTCTTT
TRBJ2-7	TRBV18	NA	NA	CASSPPDSGLFAYEQYF	TGTGCCAGCTCACCCCCAGACTCGGGACTCTTTGCCTACGAGCAGTACTTC